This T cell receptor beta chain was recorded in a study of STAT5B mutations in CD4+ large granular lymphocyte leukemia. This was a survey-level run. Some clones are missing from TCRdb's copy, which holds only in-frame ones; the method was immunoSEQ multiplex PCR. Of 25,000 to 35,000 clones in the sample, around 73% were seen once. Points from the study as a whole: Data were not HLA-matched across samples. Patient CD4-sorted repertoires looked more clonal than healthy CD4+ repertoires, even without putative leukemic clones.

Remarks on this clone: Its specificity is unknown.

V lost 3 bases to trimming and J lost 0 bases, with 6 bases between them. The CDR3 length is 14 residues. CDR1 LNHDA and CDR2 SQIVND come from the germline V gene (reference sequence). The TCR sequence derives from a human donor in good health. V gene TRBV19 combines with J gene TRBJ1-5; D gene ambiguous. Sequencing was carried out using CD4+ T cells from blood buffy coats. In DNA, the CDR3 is TGTGCCAGTAGTATGCAGCATAGCAATCAGCCCCAGCATTTT. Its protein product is CASSMQHSNQPQHF.